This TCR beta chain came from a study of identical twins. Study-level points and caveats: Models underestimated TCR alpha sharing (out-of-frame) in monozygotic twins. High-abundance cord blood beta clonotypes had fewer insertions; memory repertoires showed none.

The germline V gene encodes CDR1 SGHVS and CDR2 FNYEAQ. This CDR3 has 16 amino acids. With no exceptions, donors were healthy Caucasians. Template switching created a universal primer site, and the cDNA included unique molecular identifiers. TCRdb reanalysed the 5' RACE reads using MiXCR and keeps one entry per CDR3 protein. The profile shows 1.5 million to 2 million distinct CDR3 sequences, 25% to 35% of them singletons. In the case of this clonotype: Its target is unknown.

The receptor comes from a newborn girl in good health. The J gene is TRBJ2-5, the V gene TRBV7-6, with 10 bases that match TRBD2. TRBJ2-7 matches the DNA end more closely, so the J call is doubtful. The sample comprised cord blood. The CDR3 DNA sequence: TGTGCCAGCAGCTTAGCGAGGCCTAGCGGGAGAGTCGAGCAGTACTTC. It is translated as CASSLARPSGRVEQYF.